The sequence of this TCR beta chain was determined in a study of cytomegalovirus exposure and HLA in healthy donors. As for the study in general: Clustering assigned approximately 78% of the approximately 400 genotyped donors to the Caucasian-associated ancestry cluster.

Of note for this clone: Antigen unknown.

Germline V gives CDR1 GTSNPN, CDR2 SVGIG (reference sequence). Between the trimmed V and J ends, which lost 0 bases and 0 bases, there was a span of 15 bases. The CDR3 loop spans 17 amino acids. Findings and limits, study-wide: Sequencing depth roughly uniform across donors was assumed in presence/absence analyses.

The study ran its PCR with 60 Vbeta and 13 Jbeta primers. Sequencing used immunoSEQ multiplex PCR; TCRdb keeps in-frame clones, though not all of them. The sample shows more than 250,000 clones, roughly 90% of them seen only once. V usage is TRBV30 and J usage is TRBJ2-1, with D perhaps matching TRBD2 (6 bases). This sequence was found in a woman aged 18-35 years in good health and CMV-seronegative. Material: PBMCs. CDR3 sequence (DNA): TGTGCCTGGAGTGTTTACAAGCTAGCGAGCTCCTACAATGAGCAGTTCTTC. Translating gives CAWSVYKLASSYNEQFF.